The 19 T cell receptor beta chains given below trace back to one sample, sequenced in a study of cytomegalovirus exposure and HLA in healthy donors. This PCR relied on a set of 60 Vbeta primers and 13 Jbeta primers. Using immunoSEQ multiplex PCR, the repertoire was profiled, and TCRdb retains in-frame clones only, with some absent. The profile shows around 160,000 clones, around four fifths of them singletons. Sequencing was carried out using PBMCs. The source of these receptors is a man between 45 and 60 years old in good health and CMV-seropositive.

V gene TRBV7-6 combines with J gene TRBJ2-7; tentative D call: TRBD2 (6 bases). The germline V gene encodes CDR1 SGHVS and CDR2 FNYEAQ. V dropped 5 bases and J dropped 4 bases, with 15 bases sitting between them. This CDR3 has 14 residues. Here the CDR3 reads CASSLGGNPYEQYF. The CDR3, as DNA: TGTGCCAGCAGCCTTGGCGGGAATCCATACGAGCAGTACTTC.

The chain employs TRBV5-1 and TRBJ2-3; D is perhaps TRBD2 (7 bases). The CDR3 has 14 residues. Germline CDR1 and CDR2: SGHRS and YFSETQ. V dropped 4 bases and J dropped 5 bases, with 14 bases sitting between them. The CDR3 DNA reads TGCGCCAGCAGCGCCGGGGGAGGGGGAGATACGCAGTATTTT. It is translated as CASSAGGGGDTQYF.

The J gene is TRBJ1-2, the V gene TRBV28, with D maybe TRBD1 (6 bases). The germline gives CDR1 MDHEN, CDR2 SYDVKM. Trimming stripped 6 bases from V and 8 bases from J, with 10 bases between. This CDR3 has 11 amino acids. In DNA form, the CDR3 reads TGTGCCAGCAGACAGGGAAACGGCTACACCTTC. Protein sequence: CASRQGNGYTF.

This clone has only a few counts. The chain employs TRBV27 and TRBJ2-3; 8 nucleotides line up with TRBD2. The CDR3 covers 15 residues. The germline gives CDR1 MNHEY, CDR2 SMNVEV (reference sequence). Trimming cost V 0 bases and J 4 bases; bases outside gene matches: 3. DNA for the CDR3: TGTGCCAGCAGTTTATCTGCGGGGGGCCCAGATACGCAGTATTTT. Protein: CASSLSAGGPDTQYF.

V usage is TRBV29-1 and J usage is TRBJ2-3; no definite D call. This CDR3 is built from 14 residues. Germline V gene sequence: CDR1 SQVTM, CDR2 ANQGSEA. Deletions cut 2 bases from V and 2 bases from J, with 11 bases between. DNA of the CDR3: TGCAGCGTTGAATCCCCAGGCTTCACAGATACGCAGTATTTT. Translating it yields CSVESPGFTDTQYF.

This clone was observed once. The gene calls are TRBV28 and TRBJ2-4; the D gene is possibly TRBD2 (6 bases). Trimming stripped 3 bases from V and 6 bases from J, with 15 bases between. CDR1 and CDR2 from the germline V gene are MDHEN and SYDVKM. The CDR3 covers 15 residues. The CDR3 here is CASSFGGAGGNIQYF. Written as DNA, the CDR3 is TGTGCCAGCAGTTTCGGCGGGGCCGGCGGAAACATTCAGTACTTC.

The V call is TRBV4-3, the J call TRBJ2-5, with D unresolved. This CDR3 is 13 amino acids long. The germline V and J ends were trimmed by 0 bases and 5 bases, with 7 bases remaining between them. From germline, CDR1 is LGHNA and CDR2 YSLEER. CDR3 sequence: CASSQDLRETQYF. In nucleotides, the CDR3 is TGCGCCAGCAGCCAAGACTTACGGGAGACCCAGTACTTC.

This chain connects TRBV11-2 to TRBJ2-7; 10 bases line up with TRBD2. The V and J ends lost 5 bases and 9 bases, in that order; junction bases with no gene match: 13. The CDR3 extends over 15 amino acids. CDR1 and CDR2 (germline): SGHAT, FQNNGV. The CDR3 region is CASSPVAGGPVGQYF. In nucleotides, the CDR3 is TGTGCCAGCAGCCCCGTAGCGGGGGGCCCCGTAGGGCAGTACTTC.

The CDR3, as DNA: TGCGCCAGCAGCACGAGCTATAATTCACCCCTCCACTTT. It is translated as CASSTSYNSPLHF. This rearrangement joins TRBV5-1 to TRBJ1-6; no definite D call. CDR1 and CDR2 (germline): SGHRS, YFSETQ. The CDR3 is 13 residues long. V gave up 4 bases and J gave up 3 bases, with 5 bases separating them.

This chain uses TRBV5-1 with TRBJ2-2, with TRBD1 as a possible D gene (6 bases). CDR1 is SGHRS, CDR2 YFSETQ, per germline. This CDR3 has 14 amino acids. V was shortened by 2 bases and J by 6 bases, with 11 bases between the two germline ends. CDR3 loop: CASSFTGFSGELFF. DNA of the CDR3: TGCGCCAGCAGCTTTACAGGGTTTTCCGGGGAGCTGTTTTTT.

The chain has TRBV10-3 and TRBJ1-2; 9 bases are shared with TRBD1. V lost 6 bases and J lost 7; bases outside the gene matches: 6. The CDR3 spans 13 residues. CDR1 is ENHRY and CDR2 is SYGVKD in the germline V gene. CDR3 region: CAIRDRGEGGYTF. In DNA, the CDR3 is TGTGCCATCAGAGACAGGGGGGAAGGTGGCTACACCTTC.

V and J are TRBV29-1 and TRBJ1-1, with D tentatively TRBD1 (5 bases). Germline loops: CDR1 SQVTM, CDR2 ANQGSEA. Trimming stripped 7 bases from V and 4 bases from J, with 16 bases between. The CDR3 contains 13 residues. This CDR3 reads CSAPGGATTEAFF. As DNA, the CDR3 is TGCAGCGCCCCCGGGGGAGCGACCACTGAAGCTTTCTTT.

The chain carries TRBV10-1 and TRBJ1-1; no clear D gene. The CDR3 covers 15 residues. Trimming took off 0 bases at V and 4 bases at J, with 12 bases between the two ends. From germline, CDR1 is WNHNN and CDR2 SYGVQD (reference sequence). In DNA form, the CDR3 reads TGCGCCAGCAGTGAGTCGACGGAAAGAGGCACTGAAGCTTTCTTT. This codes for CASSESTERGTEAFF.

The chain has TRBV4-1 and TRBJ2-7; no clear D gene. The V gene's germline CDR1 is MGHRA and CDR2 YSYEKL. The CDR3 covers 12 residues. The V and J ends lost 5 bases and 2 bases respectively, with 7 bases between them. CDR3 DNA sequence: TGCGCCAGCAGCGGCAGTGCCTACGAGCAGTACTTC. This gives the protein CASSGSAYEQYF.

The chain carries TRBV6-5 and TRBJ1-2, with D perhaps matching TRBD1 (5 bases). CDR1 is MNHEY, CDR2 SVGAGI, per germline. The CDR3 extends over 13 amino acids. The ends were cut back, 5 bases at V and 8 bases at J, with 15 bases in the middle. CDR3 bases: TGTGCCAGCAGTGAGGAGATTTGGGGCGGCTACACCTTC. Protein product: CASSEEIWGGYTF.

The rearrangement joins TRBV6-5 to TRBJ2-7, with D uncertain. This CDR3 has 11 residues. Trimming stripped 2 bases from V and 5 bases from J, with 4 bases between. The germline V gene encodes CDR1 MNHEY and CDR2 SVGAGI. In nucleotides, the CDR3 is TGTGCCAGCAGTTACCAAAACGAGCAGTACTTC. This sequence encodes CASSYQNEQYF.

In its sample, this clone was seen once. The CDR3 here is CASSETASGRRNEQFF. As DNA, the CDR3 is TGTGCCAGCAGTGAAACGGCTAGCGGGAGGCGCAATGAGCAGTTCTTC. The genes are TRBV6-1 and TRBJ2-1; 11 nucleotides line up with TRBD2. The germline gives CDR1 MNHNS, CDR2 SASEGT. CDR3 size: 16 residues. J lost 6 bases, V lost 2 bases, and 6 bases had no gene match.

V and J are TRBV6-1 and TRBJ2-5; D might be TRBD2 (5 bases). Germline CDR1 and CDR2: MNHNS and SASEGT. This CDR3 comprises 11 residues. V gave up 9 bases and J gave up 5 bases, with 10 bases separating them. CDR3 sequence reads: CASSPGETQYF. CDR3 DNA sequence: TGTGCCAGTAGTCCGGGGGAGACCCAGTACTTC.

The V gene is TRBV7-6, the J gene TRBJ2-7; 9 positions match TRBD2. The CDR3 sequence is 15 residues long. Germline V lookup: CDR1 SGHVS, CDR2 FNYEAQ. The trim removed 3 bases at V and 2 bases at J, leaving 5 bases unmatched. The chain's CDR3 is CASSLLGLATYEQYF. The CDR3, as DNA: TGTGCCAGCAGCTTGTTGGGACTAGCTACCTACGAGCAGTACTTC.